Shown below are 27 T cell receptor beta chains from a single sample sequenced in a study of blood T cell repertoires in COVID-19. Clones were read by immunoSEQ multiplex PCR, and TCRdb kept only the in-frame ones, dropping some. Of about 210,000 clones in the sample, roughly 85% were seen once. Sequencing input: peripheral blood. These receptors originate from a woman aged 40-49 years with active or convalescent COVID-19.

This clone was found once. V gene TRBV24-1 combines with J gene TRBJ1-2, with 7 positions matching TRBD1. The CDR3 is 15 amino acids. Germline CDR1 is KGHDR and CDR2 is SFDVKD. The ends lost 2 bases at V and 6 bases at J; junction bases unmatched: 8. This chain's CDR3 is CATSDSVDRVNGYTF. In nucleotides, the CDR3 is TGTGCCACCAGTGATTCCGTCGACAGGGTAAATGGCTACACCTTC.

The rearrangement uses TRBV9 and TRBJ2-1; 9 bases match TRBD2. Trimming took 0 bases from V and 4 from J; bases not matched to a gene: 8. CDR3 length: 17 amino acids. Per the germline V gene, CDR1 is SGDLS and CDR2 is YYNGEE. CDR3 amino acids: CASSVGASGVLYNEQFF. The CDR3, as DNA: TGTGCCAGCAGCGTAGGCGCTAGCGGGGTCTTGTACAATGAGCAGTTCTTC.

This clone came up once. The chain carries TRBV28 and TRBJ1-1, with a possible D match to TRBD1 (6 bases). Germline V gives CDR1 MDHEN, CDR2 SYDVKM. The CDR3 runs to 14 residues. Trimming removed 4 bases at V and 6 bases at J, with 15 bases between. The CDR3 DNA sequence: TGTGCCAGCAGTTCACCACAGGGAAGAGCTGAAGCTTTCTTT. The encoded protein is CASSSPQGRAEAFF.

The chain employs TRBV7-9 and TRBJ2-1; D may be TRBD2 (7 bases). The V gene's germline CDR1 is SEHNR and CDR2 FQNEAQ (reference sequence). V lost 5 bases to trimming and J lost 4 bases, with 18 bases between them. The CDR3 runs to 16 residues. CDR3 sequence: CASSLNWGGRYNEQFF. The CDR3 nucleotides read TGTGCCAGCAGCCTTAATTGGGGGGGCCGTTACAATGAGCAGTTCTTC.

The chain uses TRBV7-8 and TRBJ1-1; TRBD1 is a possible D gene (5 bases). Germline V gene lookup returns CDR1 SGHVS and CDR2 FQNEAQ. This CDR3 contains 16 residues. V lost 0 bases, J lost 4 bases, and 15 bases lay in between. The DNA of the CDR3 is TGTGCCAGCAGCTTAGCGGGACTTGGGTCCTCCACTGAAGCTTTCTTT. This gives the protein CASSLAGLGSSTEAFF.

This clone has a single count. The rearrangement joins TRBV15 to TRBJ2-7, with 7 bases that match TRBD2. Germline CDR1 and CDR2: LNHNV and YYDKDF (reference sequence). The CDR3 extends over 16 amino acids. Trimming cost V 1 base and J 3 bases; bases outside gene matches: 9. The DNA for the CDR3 is TGTGCCACCAGCAGAGTCATGGGGGGGGGACTCTACGAGCAGTACTTC. As protein: CATSRVMGGGLYEQYF.

The chain joins TRBV7-9 to TRBJ2-1; maybe TRBD2 (6 bases). Germline assignment: CDR1 SEHNR and CDR2 FQNEAQ (reference sequence). The V end was cut by 5 bases, the J end by 8 bases, with 16 bases between. The CDR3 totals 14 residues. CDR3 region: CASSLTLATDEQFF. CDR3 nucleotide sequence: TGTGCCAGCAGCCTCACCCTAGCGACGGATGAGCAGTTCTTC. Full variable domain (remainder filled in from reference TRBV7-9 and TRBJ2-1): DTGVSQNPRHKITKRGQNVTFRCDPISEHNRLYWYRQTLGQGPEFLTYFQNEAQLEKSRLLSDRFSAERPKGSFSTLEIQRTEQGDSAMYLCASSLTLATDEQFFGPGTRLTVL.

The gene calls are TRBV11-2 and TRBJ2-1; possibly TRBD2 for D (7 bases). CDR3 length: 13 amino acids. CDR1 and CDR2 (germline): SGHAT, FQNNGV. V was clipped by 2 bases and J by 8 bases, with 10 bases between them. CDR3 coding DNA: TGTGCCAGCAGCTTATCGGGGGGCGATGAGCAGTTCTTC. The encoded protein is CASSLSGGDEQFF.

This clone turned up a few times. The chain has TRBV6-4 and TRBJ1-6; D uncertain. CDR1 and CDR2 from the germline V gene are MRHNA and SNTAGT. The CDR3 loop spans 14 amino acids. Trimming shortened V by 6 bases and J by 0 bases, and 6 bases separated the two germline ends. CDR3 in amino acids: CASRADSYNSPLHF. The CDR3 coding sequence is TGTGCCAGCAGGGCAGACTCCTATAATTCACCCCTCCACTTT.

As DNA, the CDR3 is TGTGCCAGCAGCGTAGCCCCCAAAAAGCGACATGAGCAGTTCTTC. Its protein product is CASSVAPKKRHEQFF. This chain uses TRBV9 with TRBJ2-1; D not certain. V lost 0 bases to trimming and J lost 8 bases, with 15 bases between them. The germline V gene encodes CDR1 SGDLS and CDR2 YYNGEE. CDR3 size: 15 residues.

This chain joins TRBV30 and TRBJ1-2, with 10 bases lining up with TRBD1. Germline V gene sequence: CDR1 GTSNPN, CDR2 SVGIG (reference sequence). The CDR3 loop spans 14 amino acids. The trim removed 7 bases at V and 4 bases at J, leaving 9 bases unmatched. The CDR3 DNA reads as TGTGCCTCGCGACAGGGGGCGTTCGGCTATGGCTACACCTTC. Translation: CASRQGAFGYGYTF.

This sequence joins TRBV19 and TRBJ2-6; D may be TRBD1 (6 bases). CDR1 and CDR2 (germline): LNHDA, SQIVND (reference sequence). This CDR3 is 16 amino acids long. The germline V and J ends were trimmed by 6 bases and 0 bases, with 12 bases remaining between them. CDR3 sequence (DNA): TGTGCCAGTAGCTCGGACAGCTTCTCTGGGGCCAACGTCCTGACTTTC. Protein: CASSSDSFSGANVLTF. Combining the CDR3 with reference TRBV19 and TRBJ2-6 gives the whole variable domain DGGITQSPKYLFRKEGQNVTLSCEQNLNHDAMYWYRQDPGQGLRLIYYSQIVNDFQKGDIAEGYSVSREKKESFPLTVTSAQKNPTAFYLCASSSDSFSGANVLTFGAGSRLTVL.

The J gene is TRBJ1-3, the V gene TRBV6-5, with 8 bases fitting TRBD1. The CDR3 extends over 16 amino acids. CDR1 and CDR2 (germline): MNHEY, SVGAGI. Trimming took 0 bases from V and 0 from J; bases not matched to a gene: 1. The CDR3 DNA reads TGTGCCAGCAGTTACTCTACAGGGGGCTCTGGAAACACCATATATTTT. Residues: CASSYSTGGSGNTIYF.

The chain joins TRBV11-1 to TRBJ2-1; 13 bases agree with TRBD2. CDR1 is SGHAT and CDR2 is FQDESV in the germline V gene (reference sequence). This CDR3 comprises 15 residues. The junction had 1 base not matched to a gene; V was cut back by 1 base and J by 7 bases. The CDR3 spells CASSLGTSGSNEQFF. The CDR3 DNA reads as TGTGCCAGCAGCTTAGGGACTAGCGGGAGTAATGAGCAGTTCTTC.

This sequence joins TRBV30 and TRBJ2-3; no firm D call. CDR1 and CDR2 from the germline V gene are GTSNPN and SVGIG (reference sequence). CDR3 size: 11 residues. Trimming stripped 1 base from V and 4 bases from J, with 3 bases between. The CDR3 DNA is TGTGCCTGGAGTGCATCAGATACGCAGTATTTT. Translation gives CAWSASDTQYF. Full variable domain (rest looked up from reference TRBV30 and TRBJ2-3): SQTIHQWPATLVQPVGSPLSLECTVEGTSNPNLYWYRQAAGRGLQLLFYSVGIGQISSEVPQNLSASRPQDRQFILSSKKLLLSDSGFYLCAWSASDTQYFGPGTRLTVL.

The gene calls are TRBV4-3 and TRBJ2-3; D may be TRBD1 (6 bases). The CDR3 is 17 residues long. The V and J ends lost 0 bases and 0 bases respectively, with 13 bases between them. The germline CDR1 and CDR2 sequences are LGHNA and YSLEER. The chain's CDR3 is CASSQDPEQGSTDTQYF. CDR3 DNA: TGCGCCAGCAGCCAAGATCCGGAACAGGGCAGCACAGATACGCAGTATTTT.

The chain couples TRBV5-4 to TRBJ2-7; the match to TRBD2 covers 10 bases. The CDR3 sequence is 17 residues long. CDR1 is SGHNT, CDR2 YYREEE, per germline (reference sequence). V lost 4 bases, J lost 1 base, and 11 bases stayed unmatched. CDR3 in amino acids: CASSHPSLAGASYEQYF. CDR3 in DNA: TGTGCCAGCAGCCACCCTTCCCTAGCGGGAGCTTCCTACGAGCAGTACTTC.

V is TRBV7-9 and J is TRBJ1-6; the D gene is possibly TRBD1 (6 bases). The germline CDR1 and CDR2 sequences are SEHNR and FQNEAQ (reference sequence). Trimming shortened V by 1 base and J by 5 bases, and 6 bases separated the two germline ends. This CDR3 contains 14 residues. The CDR3, as DNA: TGTGCCAGCAGCTTAGGACAGGATAATTCACCCCTCCACTTT. Translating gives CASSLGQDNSPLHF.

This chain links TRBV21-1 with TRBJ1-5; TRBD1, as called in the table, went unchecked against the DNA. TRBV21-1 is labeled a pseudogene. The CDR3 runs to 18 residues. The CDR3 nucleotides are TGTGCCAGCAGCAAAGTATTTGTAGCAGGGGTGGGAAATCAGCCCCAGCATTTT. It specifies CASSKVFVAGVGNQPQHF.

This rearrangement joins TRBV19 to TRBJ2-1, with 10 bases that match TRBD2. The CDR3 extends over 15 amino acids. V was pared by 2 bases and J by 8 bases, with 6 bases of the junction left unmatched. Germline CDR1 and CDR2: LNHDA and SQIVND (reference sequence). In DNA form, the CDR3 reads TGTGCCAGTAGTATACAGCGGGGGGGCCTACATGAGCAGTTCTTC. Its protein product is CASSIQRGGLHEQFF.

V and J are TRBV28 and TRBJ2-7; tentative D call: TRBD1 (5 bases). Germline CDR1 reads MDHEN; CDR2 reads SYDVKM. The CDR3 runs 14 residues. V was pared by 5 bases and J by 2 bases, with 13 bases between. CDR3 in amino acids: CASSHPTAAYEQYF. DNA of the CDR3: TGTGCCAGCAGTCACCCGACAGCTGCCTACGAGCAGTACTTC.

This chain uses TRBV21-1 with TRBJ2-7; TRBD2 is taken as the D call from the table, unchecked against the DNA. TRBV21-1 is flagged as a pseudogene. The CDR3 loop spans 17 amino acids. The CDR3 DNA reads TGTGCCAGCAGCAAAGACGAAAAAGGGGGGACTACCTACGAGCAGTACTTC. Translated: CASSKDEKGGTTYEQYF.

This chain connects TRBV19 to TRBJ1-1; D unclear. Per germline, CDR1 LNHDA and CDR2 SQIVND (reference sequence). Trimming removed 3 bases from V and 2 bases from J, with 10 bases in between. The CDR3 consists of 14 residues. The CDR3 DNA reads as TGTGCCAGTAGTATCGGCAGGCCCAACACTGAAGCTTTCTTT. This gives the protein CASSIGRPNTEAFF.

V gene TRBV18 combines with J gene TRBJ1-6, with D possibly matching TRBD1 (5 bases). The CDR3 covers 15 residues. Germline V gene data show CDR1 as KGHSH and CDR2 as LQKENI. V lost 0 bases, J lost 3 bases, and 6 bases lay in between. The CDR3, as DNA: TGTGCCAGCTCACCACCAGACAGCTATAATTCACCCCTCCACTTT. It is translated as CASSPPDSYNSPLHF.

This clone was seen once. The V gene is TRBV11-3, the J gene TRBJ2-7; 9 bases are a match to TRBD1. J gave up 7 bases and V 5 bases, and 12 bases lay outside the gene matches. Germline V gives CDR1 SGHNT, CDR2 YENEEA. This CDR3 has 15 amino acids. The CDR3 region is CASSPQGQGVGEQYF. DNA of the CDR3: TGTGCCAGCAGCCCGCAGGGACAGGGAGTCGGAGAGCAGTACTTC.

This chain uses TRBV18 with TRBJ2-7, with 7 positions matching TRBD1. The CDR3 spans 13 residues. In germline, CDR1 is KGHSH, CDR2 LQKENI. The V and J ends lost 3 bases and 2 bases, in that order; junction bases with no gene match: 1. Written as DNA, the CDR3 is TGTGCCAGCTCACCGACAGGGACCTACGAGCAGTACTTC. It codes for CASSPTGTYEQYF.

The J gene is TRBJ2-6, the V gene TRBV4-1; 9 bases are shared with TRBD1. Losses at the gene ends were 0 bases for V and 0 bases for J; bases not matched to a gene: 12. The CDR3 loop spans 21 amino acids. From germline, CDR1 is MGHRA and CDR2 YSYEKL. The CDR3 DNA is TGCGCCAGCAGCCAAGACCTCCCCGGACAGGGGATCTACTCTGGGGCCAACGTCCTGACTTTC. It is translated as CASSQDLPGQGIYSGANVLTF.